One and the same sample provided the 10 T cell receptor beta chains below, sequenced in a study of blood T cells in healthy people across ages. A sample-barcoded 5' primer and a J-beta primer mix were used in a second PCR of roughly 6 to 11 cycles. MiXCR, applied by TCRdb to the 5' RACE reads, yields one record per CDR3 protein. This table has about 780,000 distinct CDR3 sequences, about 45% appearing once. The sequenced sample was blood. The receptors stem from a man at least 80 years old in good health.

The rearrangement links TRBV4-1 to TRBJ1-2, with D unresolved. The V end was cut by 0 bases, the J end by 13 bases, with 24 bases between. The CDR3 sequence is 16 residues long. Germline loops: CDR1 MGHRA, CDR2 YSYEKL. CDR3 nucleotide sequence: TGCGCCAGCAGCCAAGATGTGGGGAGAGCGAGGGTCTTAGCCACCTTC. It codes for CASSQDVGRARVLATF.

The chain recombines TRBV11-2 with TRBJ2-1, with unresolved D. Germline V gene sequence: CDR1 SGHAT, CDR2 FQNNGV. V gave up 0 bases and J gave up 10 bases, with 13 bases separating them. The CDR3 contains 14 residues. The CDR3 here is CASSLDRASREQFF. DNA for the CDR3: TGTGCCAGCAGCTTAGATAGGGCCTCTCGGGAGCAGTTCTTC. Using reference TRBV11-2 and TRBJ2-1 for the parts outside the CDR3, the full variable domain is EAGVAQSPRYKIIEKRQSVAFWCNPISGHATLYWYQQILGQGPKLLIQFQNNGVVDDSQLPKDRFSAERLKGVDSTLKIQPAKLEDSAVYLCASSLDRASREQFFGPGTRLTVL.

The chain is built from TRBV4-2 and TRBJ2-1, with D possibly matching TRBD1 (6 bases). Between the trimmed V and J ends, which lost 4 bases and 5 bases, there was a span of 12 bases. CDR1 and CDR2 from the germline V gene are LGHNA and YNFKEQ. This CDR3 is 14 amino acids long. The CDR3 region is CASSPTGFDNEQFF. DNA of the CDR3: TGTGCCAGCAGCCCCACAGGGTTTGACAATGAGCAGTTCTTC.

This clonotype was seen a handful of times. One base away lies a much larger clone, so this may be a sequencing read error. The V and J genes are TRBV6-1 and TRBJ2-7; possibly TRBD1 for D (6 bases). The germline V gene has CDR1 MNHNS and CDR2 SASEGT. CDR3 length equals 14 residues. Trimming took 5 bases from V and 3 from J, leaving 14 bases between them. CDR3: CASSSQDSVYEQYF. The CDR3 DNA is TGTGCCAGCAGTTCCCAGGACAGCGTCTACGAGCAGTACTTC.

The gene calls are TRBV12-3 or TRBV12-4 and TRBJ2-5; no clear D gene. This CDR3 is 13 amino acids long. Trimming pared 5 bases from V and 4 bases from J, leaving 11 bases between. CDR3 region: CASSVLGVETQYF. The CDR3 DNA follows: TGTGCCAGCAGTGTACTCGGTGTAGAGACCCAGTACTTC.

The CDR3 coding sequence is TGTGCCAGCGCGAGAAGGGGGGGGACTGAAGCTTTCTTT. Its translation: CASARRGGTEAFF. This chain connects TRBV21-1 to TRBJ1-1; the D call in the table, TRBD1, was not verified against the DNA. TRBV21-1 is recorded as a pseudogene. The CDR3 consists of 13 residues.

This clonotype was seen a few times. This rearrangement joins TRBV6-5 to TRBJ1-1; D gene uncertain. The CDR3 spans 18 residues. Germline CDR1 MNHEY, CDR2 SVGAGI. V was pared by 2 bases and J by 1 base, with 20 bases between. The CDR3 loop reads CASSYARRRWQRNTEAFF. The CDR3 coding sequence is TGTGCCAGCAGTTACGCGAGGAGGAGGTGGCAAAGGAACACTGAAGCTTTCTTT.

The CDR3 protein is CASKKVGTDTQYF. Written as DNA, the CDR3 is TGTGCCAGCAAAAAAGTCGGCACAGATACGCAGTATTTT. This chain joins TRBV6-5 and TRBJ2-3; D unresolved. Looked up from germline, CDR1 is MNHEY and CDR2 is SVGAGI. The CDR3 covers 13 residues. V lost 7 bases and J lost 1, with 9 bases in between.

This sequence joins TRBV6-5 and TRBJ1-2, with D possibly being TRBD1 (6 bases). CDR3 size: 15 residues. The germline V gene has CDR1 MNHEY and CDR2 SVGAGI. V lost 0 bases, J lost 3 bases, and 11 bases lay in between. The CDR3 DNA is TGTGCCAGCAGTTACTCGATGGGGGCCCACTATGGCTACACCTTC. It translates to CASSYSMGAHYGYTF.

Remarks on this clonotype: One base away lies a much larger clone, so this may be a sequencing read error. The V call is TRBV28, the J call TRBJ2-5; D possibly corresponds to TRBD2 (6 bases). The end of the DNA aligns better with TRBJ2-1, so the J call may be wrong. Germline assignment: CDR1 MDHEN and CDR2 SYDVKM. CDR3 length: 15 amino acids. CDR3 sequence: CASSLVTGDQETQFF. The CDR3 region has the DNA TGTGCCAGCAGTTTAGTGACGGGGGACCAAGAGACCCAGTTCTTC.